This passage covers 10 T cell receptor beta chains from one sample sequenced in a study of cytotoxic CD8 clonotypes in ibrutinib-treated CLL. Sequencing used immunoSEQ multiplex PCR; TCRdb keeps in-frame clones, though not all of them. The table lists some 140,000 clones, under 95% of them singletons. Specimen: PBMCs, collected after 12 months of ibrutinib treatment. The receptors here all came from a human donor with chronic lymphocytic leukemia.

CDR3: CASSVDSGANVLTF. In DNA form, the CDR3 reads TGTGCCAGCAGTGTCGACAGTGGGGCCAACGTCCTGACTTTC. The gene calls are TRBV6-4 and TRBJ2-6, with D possibly TRBD1 on 5 matching bases. Per germline, CDR1 MRHNA and CDR2 SNTAGT. V lost 4 bases and J lost 3, with 7 bases in between. This CDR3 spans 14 amino acids.

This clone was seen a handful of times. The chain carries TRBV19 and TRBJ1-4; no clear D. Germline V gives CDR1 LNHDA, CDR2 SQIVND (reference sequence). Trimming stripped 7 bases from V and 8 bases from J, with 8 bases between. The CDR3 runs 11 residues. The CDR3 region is CASKRGEKLFF. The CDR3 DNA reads TGTGCCAGTAAACGAGGAGAAAAACTGTTTTTT.

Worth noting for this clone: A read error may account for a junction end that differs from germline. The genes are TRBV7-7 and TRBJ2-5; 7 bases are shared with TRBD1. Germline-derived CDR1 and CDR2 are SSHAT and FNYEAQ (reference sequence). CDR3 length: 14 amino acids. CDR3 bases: TGTGCTAGCAGCTTAGTGACAGGGAAAGAGACCCAGTACTTC. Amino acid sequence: CASSLVTGKETQYF.

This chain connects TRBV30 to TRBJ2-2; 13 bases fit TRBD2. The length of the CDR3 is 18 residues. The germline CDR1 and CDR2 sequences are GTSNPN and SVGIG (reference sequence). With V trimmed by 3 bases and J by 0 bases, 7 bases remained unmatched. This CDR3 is CAWRGTSGRASNTGELFF. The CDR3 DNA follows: TGTGCCTGGAGGGGAACTAGCGGGAGGGCCTCGAACACCGGGGAGCTGTTTTTT.

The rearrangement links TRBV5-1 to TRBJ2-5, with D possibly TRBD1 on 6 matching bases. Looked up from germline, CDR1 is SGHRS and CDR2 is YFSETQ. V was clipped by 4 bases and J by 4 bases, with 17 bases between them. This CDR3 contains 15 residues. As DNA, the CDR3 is TGCGCCAGCAGCGAGCAACAGGGAAGCGTAGAGACCCAGTACTTC. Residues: CASSEQQGSVETQYF. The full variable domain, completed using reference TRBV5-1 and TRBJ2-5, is KAGVTQTPRYLIKTRGQQVTLSCSPISGHRSVSWYQQTPGQGLQFLFEYFSETQRNKGNFPGRFSGRQFSNSRSEMNVSTLELGDSALYLCASSEQQGSVETQYFGPGTRLLVL.

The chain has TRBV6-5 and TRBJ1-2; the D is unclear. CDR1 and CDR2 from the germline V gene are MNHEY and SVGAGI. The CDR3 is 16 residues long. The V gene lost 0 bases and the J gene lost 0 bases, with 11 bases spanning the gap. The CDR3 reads CASSYSAIQANYGYTF. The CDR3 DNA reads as TGTGCCAGCAGTTACTCCGCCATCCAAGCTAACTATGGCTACACCTTC.

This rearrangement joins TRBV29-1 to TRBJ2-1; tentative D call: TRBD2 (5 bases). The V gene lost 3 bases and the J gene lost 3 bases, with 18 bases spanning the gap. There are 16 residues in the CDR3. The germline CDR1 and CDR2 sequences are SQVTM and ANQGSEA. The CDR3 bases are TGCAGCGTTGACAGCGGTACTCACTCCGTCTACAATGAGCAGTTCTTC. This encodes CSVDSGTHSVYNEQFF.

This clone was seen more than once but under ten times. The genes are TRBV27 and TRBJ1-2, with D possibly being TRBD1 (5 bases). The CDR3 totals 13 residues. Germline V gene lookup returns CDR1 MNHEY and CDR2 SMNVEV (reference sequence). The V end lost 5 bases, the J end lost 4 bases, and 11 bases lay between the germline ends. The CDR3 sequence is CASSPGQAYGYTF. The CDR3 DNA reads TGTGCCAGCAGTCCAGGACAAGCCTATGGCTACACCTTC.

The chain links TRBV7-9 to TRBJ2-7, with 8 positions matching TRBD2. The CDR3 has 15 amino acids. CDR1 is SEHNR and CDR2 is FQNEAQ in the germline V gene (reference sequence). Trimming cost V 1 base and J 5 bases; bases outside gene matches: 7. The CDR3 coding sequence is TGTGCCAGCAGCTTAGTGGGACTAGGGAGCCACGAGCAGTACTTC. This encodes CASSLVGLGSHEQYF.

The CDR3 reads CASSARSARELFF. The CDR3, as DNA: TGTGCCAGTAGTGCTCGGTCAGCCCGGGAGCTGTTTTTT. The rearrangement joins TRBV19 to TRBJ2-2; no definite D call. V was pared by 5 bases and J by 9 bases, with 13 bases between. The CDR3 totals 13 residues. Germline V CDR1 and CDR2: LNHDA, SQIVND (reference sequence).